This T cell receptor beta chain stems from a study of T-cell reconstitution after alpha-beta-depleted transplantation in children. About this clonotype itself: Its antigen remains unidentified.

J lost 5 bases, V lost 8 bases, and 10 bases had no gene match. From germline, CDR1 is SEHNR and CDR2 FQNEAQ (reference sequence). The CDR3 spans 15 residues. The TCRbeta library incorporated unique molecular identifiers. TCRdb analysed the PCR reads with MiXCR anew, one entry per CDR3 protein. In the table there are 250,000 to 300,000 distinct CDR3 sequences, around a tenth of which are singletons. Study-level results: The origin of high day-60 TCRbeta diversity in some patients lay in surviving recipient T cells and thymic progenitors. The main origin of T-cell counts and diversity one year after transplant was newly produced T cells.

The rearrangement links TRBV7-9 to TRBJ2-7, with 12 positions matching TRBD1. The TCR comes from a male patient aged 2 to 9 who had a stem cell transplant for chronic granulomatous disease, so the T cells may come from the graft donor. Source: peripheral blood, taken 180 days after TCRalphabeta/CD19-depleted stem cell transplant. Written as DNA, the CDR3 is TGTGCCAGCTGCGGAGGGGGGACAGGGGGCGACGAGCAGTACTTC. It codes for CASCGGGTGGDEQYF.